What follows are 9 T cell receptor beta chains derived from one specimen sequenced in a study of T cell clonality in common variable immunodeficiency. Overall study findings and caveats: Reportedly, TCR beta sequences from common variable immunodeficiency showed fewer deletions and N-nucleotide insertions.

These receptors have no known antigen. Assay: immunoSEQ multiplex PCR; the TCRdb copy retains only in-frame clones and omits some. The sample was found to contain tens of thousands of clones, and every one recurs. Source material: peripheral blood mononuclear cells. These TCRs come from a human donor with common variable immunodeficiency.

This clone was detected a few times. Read coverage stops 3 residues before the CDR3 terminus; the germline J gene supplies the remainder. The V call is TRBV2, the J call TRBJ1-6, with TRBD1 identical over 9 bases. CDR1 and CDR2 (germline): SNHLY, FYNNEI. The CDR3 sequence is 15 residues long. J gave up 6 bases and V 6 bases, and 6 bases lay outside the gene matches. Incomplete CDR3 DNA: TGTGCCAGCAGGGACAGGGGACAGCGTAATTCACCC. Its protein is CASRDRGQRNSP. The entire CDR3 protein reads CASRDRGQRNSPLHF.

In its sample, this clone was seen a few times. Coverage ceases 3 residues before the CDR3 finishes, and the germline J gene fills in the end. The chain has TRBV2 and TRBJ1-1, with D possibly TRBD1 on 6 matching bases. This CDR3 is built from 15 residues. V was cut by 2 bases and J by 1 base, with 11 bases left in between. Looked up from germline, CDR1 is SNHLY and CDR2 is FYNNEI. CDR3 amino acids: CASSEIRGENTEAFF. The covered CDR3 bases are TGTGCCAGCAGTGAAATCAGGGGCGAGAACACTGAA.

The covered CDR3 bases are TGCGCCAGCAGACAGCGGGAGTCGGGCTACGAG. The encoded protein is CASRQRESGYE. The whole CDR3 reads CASRQRESGYEQYF. This chain uses TRBV5-1 with TRBJ2-7; 8 bases line up with TRBD2. The read comes to an end 3 residues before the CDR3 does, leaving the germline J gene to fill in the end. CDR1 SGHRS and CDR2 YFSETQ come from the germline V gene. V trimming: 5 bases; J trimming: 3 bases; junction bases outside the gene matches: 7. The CDR3 is made up of 14 amino acids.

This clone was recorded many times. The read ends 3 residues before the CDR3 terminus; that terminus is restored from the germline J gene. The chain couples TRBV5-5 to TRBJ1-1, with 8 bases lining up with TRBD1. Trimming at V came to 2 bases and at J to 5 bases, leaving 5 bases not matched to a gene. The CDR3 consists of 14 residues. The germline V gene has CDR1 SGHKS and CDR2 YYEKEE (reference sequence). This CDR3 is CASSFQGAGTEAFF. The part of the CDR3 DNA that was read is TGTGCCAGCAGCTTTCAGGGGGCCGGTACTGAA.

About this clone: The read ends 3 residues shy of where the CDR3 ends; the end is completed using the germline J gene. The chain is built from TRBV20-1 and TRBJ2-5; 8 nucleotides align to TRBD1. The CDR3 spans 13 residues. The V gene end was trimmed by 1 base and the J gene end by 5 bases; junction bases not matched to a gene: 3. Germline values: CDR1 DFQATT, CDR2 SNEGSKA (reference sequence). The CDR3 here is CSARVTGGETQYF. The CDR3 bases that were read are TGCAGTGCTAGAGTCACAGGGGGTGAGACC.

Worth noting for this clone: The CDR3 goes on 3 residues after the read ends, and that part is filled in from the germline J gene. The chain joins TRBV7-8 to TRBJ2-3; D perhaps matches TRBD2 (5 bases). The germline V gene has CDR1 SGHVS and CDR2 FQNEAQ. The CDR3 consists of 17 residues. V dropped 1 base and J dropped 2 bases, with 16 bases sitting between them. CDR3 in amino acids: CASSLGGGGPTTDTQYF. The DNA read from the CDR3 is TGTGCCAGCAGCTTAGGTGGTGGCGGGCCGACCACAGATACG.

CDR3 DNA, as far as it was read: TGTGCCAGCAGCTTAATACAGGGCAACTATGGC. It codes for CASSLIQGNYG. The CDR3 as a whole reads CASSLIQGNYGYTF. J is TRBJ1-2 and V is TRBV5-6; weak D call: TRBD1 (6 bases). Read coverage stops 3 residues before the CDR3 terminus; the germline J gene supplies the remainder. The CDR3 runs 14 residues. The germline V gene has CDR1 SGHDT and CDR2 YYEEEE. Between the trimmed V and J ends, which lost 2 bases and 2 bases, there was a span of 10 bases.

As concerns this clone: The read finishes 3 residues shy of the CDR3 end, and the germline J gene is used to complete it. This chain joins TRBV19 and TRBJ1-5; D is possibly TRBD1 (5 bases). Between the trimmed V and J ends, which lost 0 bases and 2 bases, there was a span of 8 bases. The CDR3 is 15 residues long. Germline CDR1 reads LNHDA; CDR2 reads SQIVND (reference sequence). CDR3 sequence: CASSIEGRGNQPQHF. The covered CDR3 bases are TGTGCCAGTAGTATAGAGGGCAGGGGCAATCAGCCC.

Points on this clone: The read ends 3 residues shy of where the CDR3 ends; the end is completed using the germline J gene. This chain uses TRBV2 with TRBJ1-1, with a weak D call TRBD1 (6 bases). Trimming removed 4 bases from V and 5 bases from J, with 17 bases in between. CDR1 is SNHLY and CDR2 is FYNNEI in the germline V gene. The CDR3 is made up of 15 amino acids. CDR3: CASSGGQSRRTEAFF. The sequenced part of the CDR3 DNA is TGTGCCAGCAGTGGGGGACAATCGAGAAGGACTGAA.